The present entry profiles one T cell receptor (beta chain) with its context. Its antigen is unknown. Trimming left V 7 bases short and J 0 bases short, with 12 bases between. Germline V gene data show CDR1 as LNHDA and CDR2 as SQIVND (reference sequence). The CDR3 spans 14 residues. These data belong to a study of Ad26.COV2.S vaccination and SARS-CoV-2 variants. Study summary: The vaccine Ad26.COV2.S was put into the muscle once, or twice with 56 days between. Study outcomes and limitations: Possibly, TCR breadth and depth analyses underestimated total T cell responses.

Treatment defined: 15 to 20 received Ad26.COV2.S at low or high dose, single or two shots; roughly five received placebo; per-sample allocation not given. Sampling happened 63 days after the first vaccine or placebo injection. An adult donor aged 18-55 years was enrolled in Boston. The administered vaccine (an Ad26 vector) expressed Wuhan-strain SARS-CoV-2 spike. The protocol was immunoSEQ multiplex PCR, while the TCRdb copy is restricted to in-frame clones and leaves out a portion. Of approximately 280,000 clones listed, around 87% were seen once; the top ten hold about 3.5%. The specimen comprised peripheral blood, sampled in a trial of Ad26.COV2.S vaccine versus placebo. The chain combines TRBV19 with TRBJ1-1; D perhaps matches TRBD1 (5 bases). The source is a person aged 18 to 59 who received the Ad26.COV2.S COVID-19 vaccine or a placebo. The CDR3 is CASTPGRLNTEAFF. The CDR3 DNA reads as TGTGCCAGTACCCCGGGACGGTTGAACACTGAAGCTTTCTTT. Complete variable domain (other parts from reference TRBV19 and TRBJ1-1): DGGITQSPKYLFRKEGQNVTLSCEQNLNHDAMYWYRQDPGQGLRLIYYSQIVNDFQKGDIAEGYSVSREKKESFPLTVTSAQKNPTAFYLCASTPGRLNTEAFFGQGTRLTVV.